Detailed here is one T cell receptor (beta chain). This clonotype was counted only a few times. The target of this receptor is not known. No much larger clone exists at a distance of one base, and base qualities are not known. The CDR3 numbers 17 residues from cysteine through phenylalanine. Only CDR3 DNA is held: 51 bases, read in frame from base 1. Here V drops 0 bases and J drops 2 bases, and the junction holds 6 bases not matched to any gene. CDR1 and CDR2 are drawn from the germline V gene (reference sequence): SGHKS, YYEKEE. These data belong to a study of post-analysis software for immune sequencing data (dated by TCRdb to the mid-2010s). Background for the entire study: Relapsing-remitting, secondary progressive and progressive-relapsing multiple sclerosis were recorded as disease courses, and subtype annotation was lacking for some patients. The multiple sclerosis patient repertoires were compared with roughly twelve previously published healthy control repertoires from donors aged about 6 to 26 years. A subset of samples was prepared in parallel using single-end sample barcoding, then pooled and co-amplified after Illumina adapter ligation.

Libraries were built with PCR. Instrument used: Illumina HiSeq 2500. To reduce PCR and sequencing biases, unique molecular identifiers were built into the TCR beta cDNA libraries. About 500,000 cDNA molecules were obtained for every 1 to 10 million input T cells, so each molecule roughly corresponded to one T cell. Patient libraries were prepared and sequenced with the same protocol used for the earlier healthy control dataset. Samples belonging to the same batch were prepared together, multiplexed and sequenced on a shared HiSeq lane. Per the source publication's procedure: MIGEC was used to process the raw barcoded reads, and molecular identifier groups with only a single read were discarded before consensus assembly and CDR3 extraction. VDJtools was used for post-analysis of the clonotype tables, with diversity normalized by down-sampling every dataset to the smallest sample size. Repertoire overlap clustering matched CDR3 amino acid but not nucleotide sequences to correct batch-related cross-sample contamination. Using fastp at Q25 and MiXCR, TCRdb reprocessed the public reads and kept productive beta chains. Rows with one shared CDR3 protein collapse into an entry with the most common genes and DNA. The V and J calls here are based on TCRdb, not the publication. The sample records fewer than 850,000 distinct CDR3 sequences, about 27% of which are singletons. In total, the top ten clones hold approximately 0.6% of the sample.

To demonstrate the VDJtools post-analysis software, the study profiled TCR beta repertoires from the peripheral blood of some 13 young patients with multiple sclerosis. The patients with multiple sclerosis were children and adolescents between roughly 6 and 15 years of age. General findings and caveats noted by the study authors: Direct clustering with F measure revealed strong co-clustering of samples prepared in the same batch, which led to a batch-effect correction. Compared with controls, multiple sclerosis patients had significantly lower normalized Chao1 diversity, a finding suggesting substantial peripheral T-cell clonal expansion. The multiple sclerosis patient group was slightly younger than the control group. Patients showed significantly higher frequencies than controls for a handful of TRBV segments, among them TRBV5-6, TRBV5-1 and TRBV20-1.

The receptor's source is a girl between 10 and 17 years old with multiple sclerosis. The receptor chain draws on TRBV5-5 and TRBJ2-1, with 9 middle bases fitting TRBD2. The sequenced sample consisted of blood. This receptor carries the CDR3 CASSLGTSEYAYNEQFF. In nucleotides, the sequence is TGTGCCAGCAGCTTGGGGACTAGCGAATATGCCTACAATGAGCAGTTCTTC.